These 32 T cell receptor beta chains were all obtained from the same sample, sequenced in a study of blood T cell repertoires in COVID-19. Sequenced by immunoSEQ multiplex PCR; TCRdb stores in-frame clones only, minus some. The sample records about 250,000 clones, roughly 86% being singletons. The sequenced material came from peripheral blood. Receptors were obtained from a woman aged 55-70 years who had recovered from COVID-19.

The rearrangement links TRBV5-1 to TRBJ2-7, with a possible D match to TRBD1 (6 bases). The ends were cut back, 4 bases at V and 3 bases at J, with 11 bases in the middle. The CDR3 spans 13 residues. Germline-derived CDR1 and CDR2 are SGHRS and YFSETQ. CDR3 bases: TGCGCCAGCAGCCTATCAGGGGACTACGAGCAGTACTTC. This encodes CASSLSGDYEQYF. The whole variable domain, filled in from reference TRBV5-1 and TRBJ2-7, reads KAGVTQTPRYLIKTRGQQVTLSCSPISGHRSVSWYQQTPGQGLQFLFEYFSETQRNKGNFPGRFSGRQFSNSRSEMNVSTLELGDSALYLCASSLSGDYEQYFGPGTRLTVT.

The chain carries TRBV19 and TRBJ2-5; TRBD1 matches 8 bases. This CDR3 spans 17 amino acids. The germline V gene encodes CDR1 LNHDA and CDR2 SQIVND (reference sequence). J lost 0 bases, V lost 3 bases, and 9 bases had no gene match. CDR3 coding DNA: TGTGCCAGTAGTATTCTCTCTGGGACAGGCCACCAAGAGACCCAGTACTTC. Translated, it gives CASSILSGTGHQETQYF.

J is TRBJ1-4 and V is TRBV6-5; D not certain. The germline V gene has CDR1 MNHEY and CDR2 SVGAGI. This CDR3 is built from 14 residues. V lost 4 bases and J 0 bases, leaving 6 bases between the germline ends. Written as DNA, the CDR3 is TGTGCCAGCAGTTCCGTTGCAACTAATGAAAAACTGTTTTTT. This encodes CASSSVATNEKLFF.

The table lists this clone with a count of one. The V gene is TRBV7-3, the J gene TRBJ2-3; 7 bases align to TRBD2. Trimming at V came to 2 bases and at J to 8 bases, leaving 7 bases not matched to a gene. There are 14 residues in the CDR3. Looked up from germline, CDR1 is SGHTA and CDR2 is FQGTGA. Here the CDR3 reads CASSLGLAEGTQYF. CDR3 DNA sequence: TGTGCCAGCAGCTTAGGGCTAGCGGAAGGTACGCAGTATTTT.

This sequence joins TRBV7-3 and TRBJ2-7, with 7 bases identical to TRBD1. CDR1 and CDR2 from the germline V gene are SGHTA and FQGTGA. The CDR3 spans 14 residues. J was trimmed by 2 bases and V by 5 bases; bases with no gene match: 6. CDR3 region: CASSLDRVPYEQYF. CDR3 bases: TGTGCCAGCAGCCTCGACAGGGTCCCCTACGAGCAGTACTTC. The complete variable domain, with remaining parts taken from reference TRBV7-3 and TRBJ2-7, reads GAGVSQTPSNKVTEKGKYVELRCDPISGHTALYWYRQSLGQGPEFLIYFQGTGAADDSGLPNDRFFAVRPEGSVSTLKIQRTERGDSAVYLCASSLDRVPYEQYFGPGTRLTVT.

This chain links TRBV18 with TRBJ2-3, with TRBD1 matching 10 bases. This CDR3 comprises 15 residues. Germline V gives CDR1 KGHSH, CDR2 LQKENI. Losses at the gene ends were 2 bases for V and 3 bases for J; bases not matched to a gene: 2. DNA for the CDR3: TGTGCCAGCTCACCAGGACAGGGGGGGACAGATACGCAGTATTTT. This sequence encodes CASSPGQGGTDTQYF.

This clone appeared once. The V call is TRBV2, the J call TRBJ2-1; D remains unclear. Germline CDR1 is SNHLY and CDR2 is FYNNEI. The CDR3 runs to 15 residues. V was cut by 7 bases and J by 6 bases, with 19 bases left in between. The CDR3 nucleotides are TGTGCCAGCATTGTTGACGACGCCGCGGCCAATGAGCAGTTCTTC. This translates into CASIVDDAAANEQFF.

The rearrangement links TRBV4-1 to TRBJ2-5; 10 nucleotides agree with TRBD2. The CDR3 has 18 amino acids. V lost 0 bases, J lost 1 base, and 8 bases stayed unmatched. Germline V gives CDR1 MGHRA, CDR2 YSYEKL. The DNA of the CDR3 is TGCGCCAGCAGCCAAGATAGGGGACTAGCGCATTCCCAAGAGACCCAGTACTTC. This gives the protein CASSQDRGLAHSQETQYF.

The chain employs TRBV7-2 and TRBJ2-7, with D possibly TRBD1 on 6 matching bases. V lost 5 bases, J lost 0 bases, and 11 bases lay in between. The CDR3 has 14 residues. CDR1 is SGHTA, CDR2 FQGNSA, per germline. The CDR3 region has the DNA TGTGCCAGCAGCGGAACAGGGAGCTCCTACGAGCAGTACTTC. It yields the protein CASSGTGSSYEQYF.

The CDR3 coding sequence is TGCGCCAGCAGCCCCTGGACTAGCGGGGGGAGCACAGATACGCAGTATTTT. Encoded protein: CASSPWTSGGSTDTQYF. V and J are TRBV5-1 and TRBJ2-3; 14 positions agree with TRBD2. The V gene's germline CDR1 is SGHRS and CDR2 YFSETQ. The V and J ends lost 4 bases and 0 bases, in that order; junction bases with no gene match: 4. This CDR3 has 17 amino acids.

The chain has TRBV7-9 and TRBJ2-5; a possible D gene is TRBD1 (6 bases). The germline V gene encodes CDR1 SEHNR and CDR2 FQNEAQ (reference sequence). CDR3 length: 17 amino acids. Trimming left V 2 bases short and J 5 bases short, with 21 bases between. The DNA for the CDR3 is TGTGCCAGCAGCTTAAAACCCCCCTTTGGGGGCGAGGAGACCCAGTACTTC. It specifies CASSLKPPFGGEETQYF. Full variable domain (outside the CDR3, taken from reference TRBV7-9 and TRBJ2-5): DTGVSQNPRHKITKRGQNVTFRCDPISEHNRLYWYRQTLGQGPEFLTYFQNEAQLEKSRLLSDRFSAERPKGSFSTLEIQRTEQGDSAMYLCASSLKPPFGGEETQYFGPGTRLLVL.

This CDR3 reads CASSEPLDTGELFF. The CDR3 DNA sequence: TGCGCCAGCAGTGAACCACTAGACACCGGGGAGCTGTTTTTT. The chain is built from TRBV10-1 and TRBJ2-2; a possible D gene is TRBD2 (5 bases). Deletions cut 3 bases from V and 3 bases from J, with 8 bases between. CDR1 and CDR2 from the germline V gene are WNHNN and SYGVQD (reference sequence). The CDR3 runs 14 residues.

The chain combines TRBV28 with TRBJ2-7; 12 bases match TRBD1. Looked up from germline, CDR1 is MDHEN and CDR2 is SYDVKM. V shed 6 bases and J 5 bases; nucleotides not matched to a gene: 8. This CDR3 contains 15 residues. This CDR3 is CASRYPGTGGDEQYF. The DNA of the CDR3 is TGTGCCAGCAGGTATCCAGGGACAGGGGGCGACGAGCAGTACTTC.

The V and J genes are TRBV7-2 and TRBJ1-3; 10 nucleotides match TRBD1. The germline V gene encodes CDR1 SGHTA and CDR2 FQGNSA. Trimming took 7 bases from V and 4 from J; bases not matched to a gene: 10. The CDR3 has 16 residues. CDR3 nucleotide sequence: TGTGCCAGCACCTCTAGGGCGGGACAGGGGGGAAACACCATATATTTT. Translated, it gives CASTSRAGQGGNTIYF.

The table lists this clone with a few counts. The gene calls are TRBV5-6 and TRBJ1-1, with D perhaps TRBD1 (6 bases). Germline CDR1 is SGHDT and CDR2 is YYEEEE. V gave up 3 bases and J gave up 2 bases, with 17 bases separating them. CDR3 length: 16 residues. CDR3 sequence (DNA): TGTGCCAGCAGCTGGGGGGGCGGCACGATAAACACTGAAGCTTTCTTT. It specifies CASSWGGGTINTEAFF.

This clone was found once. This rearrangement joins TRBV7-9 to TRBJ2-1; 12 bases are a match to TRBD1. Germline CDR1 and CDR2: SEHNR and FQNEAQ (reference sequence). V lost 5 bases, J lost 1 base, and 3 bases stayed unmatched. The CDR3 sequence is 16 residues long. The CDR3 loop is CASSGDRGRSYNEQFF. For the CDR3, the DNA is TGTGCCAGCAGCGGGGACAGGGGGCGATCCTACAATGAGCAGTTCTTC.

The CDR3 sequence: CASSFQGAPTDTQYF. The CDR3 DNA is TGCGCCAGCAGCTTCCAGGGGGCCCCCACAGATACGCAGTATTTT. The J gene is TRBJ2-3, the V gene TRBV5-1, with 8 bases that match TRBD1. V dropped 2 bases and J dropped 2; count of bases not matched to a gene: 4. The CDR3 is 15 residues long. The germline V gene has CDR1 SGHRS and CDR2 YFSETQ.

The chain carries TRBV7-2 and TRBJ1-2; no firm D call. Trimming removed 4 bases at V and 2 bases at J, with 2 bases between. This CDR3 contains 11 residues. The germline V gene has CDR1 SGHTA and CDR2 FQGNSA. The CDR3 nucleotides read TGTGCCAGCAGCTCGAACTATGGCTACACCTTC. Protein sequence: CASSSNYGYTF.

This clone was seen once. V is TRBV5-1 and J is TRBJ2-3; 12 bases match TRBD2. J lost 1 base, V lost 2 bases, and 11 bases had no gene match. The CDR3 has 19 residues. Germline V gene lookup returns CDR1 SGHRS and CDR2 YFSETQ. The CDR3 reads CASSLQAASGGAGTDTQYF. The CDR3 nucleotides read TGCGCCAGCAGCTTACAGGCGGCTAGCGGGGGGGCCGGCACAGATACGCAGTATTTT.

The chain uses TRBV3-1 (or the pseudogene TRBV3-2) and TRBJ2-1; 8 bases map to TRBD2. CDR1 and CDR2 (germline): LGHDT, YNNKEL (reference sequence). With V trimmed by 0 bases and J by 14 bases, 9 bases remained unmatched. This CDR3 spans 14 amino acids. Written as DNA, the CDR3 is TGTGCCAGCAGCCAAGATTTAACTAGCGGAGGGAAGTTCTTC. This encodes CASSQDLTSGGKFF.

The DNA for the CDR3 is TGTGCCAGCAGCTTAGAAGCGGGACTCTACAATGAGCAGTTCTTC. Translating it yields CASSLEAGLYNEQFF. The chain is built from TRBV7-2 and TRBJ2-1; 7 positions match TRBD2. This CDR3 has 15 amino acids. Germline CDR1 and CDR2: SGHTA and FQGNSA. V lost 1 base, J lost 3 bases, and 3 bases stayed unmatched.

V usage is TRBV3-1 (or the pseudogene TRBV3-2) and J usage is TRBJ2-3; D ambiguous. Germline lookup yields CDR1 LGHDT and CDR2 YNNKEL (reference sequence). V shed 6 bases and J shed 3 bases, with 19 bases lying between them. The CDR3 is 16 amino acids. This CDR3 reads CASRLTPSARTDTQYF. For the CDR3, the DNA is TGTGCCAGCAGGCTTACCCCCTCTGCACGGACAGATACGCAGTATTTT.

The genes are TRBV28 and TRBJ1-4; 10 bases map to TRBD1. Germline CDR1 reads MDHEN; CDR2 reads SYDVKM. V was clipped by 7 bases and J by 2 bases; unmatched bases: 4. CDR3 size: 15 residues. The CDR3 bases are TGTGCCAGCATGGGACAGGGGATGACTAATGAAAAACTGTTTTTT. Its protein product is CASMGQGMTNEKLFF.

The chain joins TRBV27 to TRBJ2-1; 12 bases fit TRBD1. Germline CDR1 MNHEY, CDR2 SMNVEV (reference sequence). The ends lost 5 bases at V and 8 bases at J; junction bases unmatched: 4. There are 14 residues in the CDR3. CDR3: CASSGDRGRDEQFF. CDR3 sequence (DNA): TGTGCCAGCAGTGGGGACAGGGGGCGAGATGAGCAGTTCTTC.

The rearrangement joins TRBV19 to TRBJ2-7; D perhaps matches TRBD2 (5 bases). The CDR3 length is 13 residues. CDR1 is LNHDA and CDR2 is SQIVND in the germline V gene (reference sequence). Trimming removed 8 bases at V and 6 bases at J, with 17 bases between. CDR3 sequence: CASRGTSLGEQYF. The CDR3 DNA reads as TGTGCCAGTCGGGGAACCAGCCTGGGCGAGCAGTACTTC.

In this sample, this clone turned up a few times. The chain is built from TRBV20-1 and TRBJ2-7; the D gene is possibly TRBD1 (5 bases). The CDR3 covers 11 residues. V was clipped by 3 bases and J by 2 bases, with 5 bases between them. Germline CDR1 is DFQATT and CDR2 is SNEGSKA (reference sequence). DNA for the CDR3: TGCAGTGCTAGGGACACCTACGAGCAGTACTTC. The encoded protein is CSARDTYEQYF.

This chain joins TRBV12-3 or TRBV12-4 and TRBJ2-7, with 9 positions matching TRBD2. V shed 10 bases and J 3 bases; nucleotides not matched to a gene: 7. The CDR3 is 13 residues long. This CDR3 is CATSLSGGYEQYF. CDR3 bases: TGTGCCACTTCTCTTAGCGGGGGCTACGAGCAGTACTTC.

J is TRBJ2-7 and V is TRBV13; no firm D call. Germline V gene data show CDR1 as PRHDT and CDR2 as FYEKMQ (reference sequence). V lost 5 bases and J lost 6, with 14 bases in between. The CDR3 totals 13 residues. CDR3 region: CASSMQHSREQYF. The CDR3 DNA sequence: TGTGCCAGCAGCATGCAACACAGCCGCGAGCAGTACTTC.

This chain connects TRBV7-2 to TRBJ1-4; TRBD1 is a possible D gene (5 bases). The CDR3 is 12 residues long. Trimming took off 8 bases at V and 8 bases at J, with 12 bases between the two ends. Germline V gene data show CDR1 as SGHTA and CDR2 as FQGNSA. The CDR3 DNA follows: TGTGCCAGCGGATTGAACAGGGAAAAACTGTTTTTT. It specifies CASGLNREKLFF.

This chain links TRBV5-1 with TRBJ2-7; 9 bases map to TRBD2. The CDR3 covers 15 residues. After removal of 0 bases from V and 3 bases from J, the junction contained 4 bases not matched to a gene. Germline V CDR1 and CDR2: SGHRS, YFSETQ. The CDR3 reads CASSLVPSGDYEQYF. Here the CDR3 DNA reads TGCGCCAGCAGCTTGGTGCCTAGCGGGGACTACGAGCAGTACTTC.

The chain uses TRBV7-6 and TRBJ2-2; 8 positions agree with TRBD1. Looked up from germline, CDR1 is SGHVS and CDR2 is FNYEAQ. V was pared by 1 base and J by 4 bases, with 11 bases of the junction left unmatched. The CDR3 is made up of 18 amino acids. CDR3 protein: CASSLGGRAGGRTGELFF. The CDR3 nucleotides read TGTGCCAGCAGCTTAGGAGGTCGGGCAGGGGGCCGCACCGGGGAGCTGTTTTTT.

As for this clone: Other DNA sequences in this specimen translate into the identical CDR3. The J gene is TRBJ2-7, the V gene TRBV7-3, with D possibly TRBD2 on 5 matching bases. CDR3 size: 14 residues. The V gene lost 0 bases and the J gene lost 1 base, with 7 bases spanning the gap. Germline V gene lookup returns CDR1 SGHTA and CDR2 FQGTGA. CDR3 protein: CASSLTGGSYEQYF. CDR3 DNA: TGTGCCAGCAGCTTAACGGGCGGGTCCTACGAGCAGTACTTC. Full variable domain (remainder filled in from reference TRBV7-3 and TRBJ2-7): GAGVSQTPSNKVTEKGKYVELRCDPISGHTALYWYRQSLGQGPEFLIYFQGTGAADDSGLPNDRFFAVRPEGSVSTLKIQRTERGDSAVYLCASSLTGGSYEQYFGPGTRLTVT.